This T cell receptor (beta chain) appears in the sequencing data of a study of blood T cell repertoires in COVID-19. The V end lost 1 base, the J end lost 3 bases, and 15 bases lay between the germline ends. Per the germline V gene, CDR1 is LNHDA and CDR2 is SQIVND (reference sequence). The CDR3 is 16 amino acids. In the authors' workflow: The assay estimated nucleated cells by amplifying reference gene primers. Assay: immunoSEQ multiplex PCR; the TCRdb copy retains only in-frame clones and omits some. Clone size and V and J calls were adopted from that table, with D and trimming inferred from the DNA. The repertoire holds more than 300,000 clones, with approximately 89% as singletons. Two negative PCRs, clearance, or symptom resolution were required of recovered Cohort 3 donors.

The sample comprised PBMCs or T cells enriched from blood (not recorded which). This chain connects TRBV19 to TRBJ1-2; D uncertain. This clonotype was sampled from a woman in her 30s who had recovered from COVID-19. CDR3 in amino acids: CASSIGLRGADYGYTF. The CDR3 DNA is TGTGCCAGTAGTATAGGTTTGCGGGGAGCGGACTATGGCTACACCTTC.